Below, one TCR beta chain is given with its context. The target of this receptor is not known. No base qualities exist here, and no much larger clone lies one base off it. CDR1 SGHKS and CDR2 YYEKEE were looked up in the germline V gene (reference sequence). The CDR3, cysteine through phenylalanine, is 14 amino acids long. This entry keeps only the CDR3 DNA: 42 bases, framed from base 1. Trimming removed 4 bases from V and 3 bases from J, leaving 11 bases between the germline ends. Using bias-controlled multiplex PCR with the immunoSEQ v3 hsTCRB kit, the TCR beta CDR3 regions were amplified from genomic DNA. TCR libraries were sequenced on an Illumina NextSeq 500 to about 2.1 million read pairs for survey level or roughly 5-6.5 million for deep level. As for the authors' bioinformatics: V, D and J genes were assigned, non-productive sequences were removed, and clonality was reported by immunoSEQ Analyzer software. Repertoires were compared by productive Simpson clonality and by the Morisita overlap index of productive TRB rearrangements between infused TIL and blood. Entries here come from immuneACCESS through TCRdb and include only in-frame sequences with V and J called. Some clones fail to appear in such tables; in the studies checked, an unresolved V gene covers under half of the shortfall, and the cause of the remainder is unknown. Clone size and the V and J calls come from that table; the DNA yielded D and trimming. Here the sample has under 11,000 clones; 50% to 60% occur a single time. The top ten clonotypes cover around 12% of the sample.

The record originates from a study of TIL therapy for anti-PD-1-resistant metastatic lung cancer (dated by TCRdb to the early 2020s). With respect to the entire study: Among the enrolled patients, the median age was roughly 54 years (range about 35-75), and the median tumor PD-L1 proportion score was under 6.5%. The cohort was predominantly lung adenocarcinoma, with a handful of EGFR-mutant and two ALK-rearranged tumors, and half of patients were current or former smokers. Across the cohort, whole-exome sequencing showed a median non-synonymous tumor mutation burden of roughly 1.5 mutations per megabase. T cell receptor beta sequencing of tumor and peripheral blood was used to follow clonotypes across the tumor, the expanded TIL product and serial blood samples. Broad study findings and their caveats: The study protocol defined all tumor marker inferences as exploratory. Higher clonality and lower diversity were observed in expanded TIL cultures than in baseline intratumoral T cells (median clonality around 5.9% vs 31%, p < 0.0001). High clonal turnover was observed in TIL culture, with many enriched product clones not detected in the baseline tumor, which suggested clonal contraction rather than faithful expansion. Because the cohort was highly selected, with more treatment-naive, never-smoker and oncogene-addicted patients than is typical, generalizability is limited.

Explained via the paper, the time point label denotes: pre-treatment sample, taken before nivolumab and TIL therapy. The baseline tumor samples, taken from the same resection that was used to grow TIL, were excised metastases, most often pleural nodules or supraclavicular lymph nodes. Tumors were harvested before any PD-1/PD-L1 blockade; patients then received nivolumab, and those progressing received lymphodepletion, expanded TIL infusion and IL-2. Adults with stage 4 NSCLC were enrolled in a dual-center phase I trial from 2017 to early 2020. The samples were drawn from an open-label, single-arm phase I trial testing tumor-infiltrating lymphocyte therapy combined with nivolumab in advanced non-small cell lung cancer. Parts of each resected tumor were snap-frozen in liquid nitrogen and kept at -80 degrees C. Using laser-capture macrodissection, tumor regions of interest were selected on H&E sections, then pulverized into approximately 14 mg aliquots and extracted using Qiagen Allprep kits.

The V gene is TRBV5-5 and the J gene is TRBJ1-5; the D gene cannot be named for sure. This sample comprised tumor tissue, obtained at baseline. The TCR sequence derives from a person between 30 and 79 years old with non-small cell lung cancer. Here the CDR3 is given as CASSPQAYNQPQHF. In nucleotides, the sequence is TGTGCCAGCAGCCCTCAGGCATACAATCAGCCCCAGCATTTT.